The T cell receptor beta chain under discussion was sequenced for a study of T cells in localized non-small cell lung cancer. Study results and caveats: There was higher T cell clonality in uninvolved adjacent lung than in tumor, and it was highest there. Since sequencing was restricted to only one region of the tumor, intratumor heterogeneity remains a possibility. Adjacent lung exhibited a median of about 50 among the 100 most abundant tumor clones.

Comment on this clone: Its antigen is still unknown.

The assay was immunoSEQ multiplex PCR, and TCRdb's table has in-frame clones only and misses some. The table lists 1,500 to 2,000 clones, around a sixth of them singletons. Between the trimmed V and J ends, which lost 1 base and 1 base, there was a span of 10 bases. Germline V gene lookup returns CDR1 GTSNPN and CDR2 SVGIG (reference sequence). CDR3 length equals 14 residues. V is TRBV30 and J is TRBJ2-5, with D perhaps matching TRBD2 (5 bases). This clonotype was sampled from a man aged 40-75 years with stage II squamous cell lung carcinoma. The specimen was normal lung tissue next to the tumor, collected before any cancer treatment. CDR3 DNA: TGTGCCTGGAGTGGGGCGGCGGGCCAAGAGACCCAGTACTTC. This gives the protein CAWSGAAGQETQYF.